Listed here is a single T cell receptor (beta chain). The CDR3 has 14 amino acids. V shed 2 bases and J shed 3 bases, with 10 bases lying between them. Per the germline V gene, CDR1 is KGHSH and CDR2 is LQKENI. These data are taken from a study of blood T cell repertoires in COVID-19. In the study overall: The samples span acute and convalescent COVID-19 from the United States, Italy and Spain.

Using immunoSEQ multiplex PCR, the repertoire was profiled, and TCRdb retains in-frame clones only, with some absent. Found here are tens of thousands of clones, around nine tenths of them singletons; the top ten hold 0.95% to 1.5%. This clonotype was sampled from a woman in her fifties or sixties with acute or convalescent COVID-19. This chain uses TRBV18 with TRBJ1-1, with a tentative D call TRBD1 (5 bases). The sequenced sample consisted of peripheral blood. As DNA, the CDR3 is TGTGCCAGCTCACCAGGGCTAGGGGACACTGAAGCTTTCTTT. This gives the protein CASSPGLGDTEAFF. Together with reference TRBV18 and TRBJ1-1, the CDR3 gives the full variable domain: NAGVMQNPRHLVRRRGQEARLRCSPMKGHSHVYWYRQLPEEGLKFMVYLQKENIIDESGMPKERFSAEFPKEGPSILRIQQVVRGDSAAYFCASSPGLGDTEAFFGQGTRLTVV.